The rows below give T cell receptor beta chains drawn from one sample of a study of shared clonotypes between healthy human individuals. Method: immunoSEQ multiplex PCR; TCRdb's copy keeps in-frame clones and lacks some. The sample shows 1 million to 1.2 million clones, 70% to 85% of them seen only once. The source material was memory CD4+ T cells from PBMCs. Every receptor here comes from a man aged 18 to 29 in good health. Some clones in this sample may be carry-over from other donors' samples. The CDR3 runs from the conserved cysteine through the conserved F or W. The order of the fields is J gene, clone size, D gene, V gene, CDR3 DNA, CDR3 protein. The D gene is left open where the match is weak. A clone size is listed for some rows: how often the clone was seen (once, few, many), or a class if it is expanded.

TRBJ2-2	many	NA	TRBV2	TGTGCCAGCAGTTCCACAGGGTGGCAAACCGGGGAGCTGTTTTTT	CASSSTGWQTGELFF
TRBJ2-2	few	NA	TRBV5-1	TGCGCCAGCAGCTCCCTATCGAACACCGGGGAGCTGTTTTTT	CASSSLSNTGELFF
TRBJ2-7	few	NA	TRBV6-1	TGTGCCAGCAGTGGGGACTTGAGCTCCTACGAGCAGTACTTC	CASSGDLSSYEQYF
TRBJ1-4	NA	NA	TRBV15	TGTGCCACCAGCAGAGGACAAGGCTCAACTAATGAAAAACTGTTTTTT	CATSRGQGSTNEKLFF
TRBJ2-7	NA	TRBD1	TRBV5-4	TGTGCCAGCAGCTTCCCGGGACAGCCGAAATACGAGCAGTACTTC	CASSFPGQPKYEQYF
TRBJ1-5	NA	NA	TRBV19	TGTGCCAGTACCCCCGCAGGGAGTCAGCCCCAGCATTTT	CASTPAGSQPQHF
TRBJ2-7	NA	NA	TRBV28	TGTGCCAGCAGTTTGATAGGGCGCTCTCCCTACGAGCAGTACTTC	CASSLIGRSPYEQYF
TRBJ2-7	NA	TRBD1	TRBV5-5	TGTGCCAGCGGCCTGGGACAGGGGGTGGGCGAGCAGTACTTC	CASGLGQGVGEQYF
TRBJ2-5	NA	NA	TRBV5-1	TGCGCCAGCAGCTTGGACAGCCGGGAGACCCAGTACTTC	CASSLDSRETQYF
TRBJ1-1	NA	NA	TRBV13	TGTGCCAGCAGCATGAGAAAGGGACTCTCCTTCCAGAACACTGAAGCTTTCTTT	CASSMRKGLSFQNTEAFF
TRBJ1-2	once	NA	TRBV7-2	TGTGCCAGCAGGAGAGACCGACAAAGCCACACCTTC	CASRRDRQSHTF
TRBJ1-1	few	NA	TRBV29-1	TGCAGCGTTGAGGCCCCCAGGGGGAACACTGAAGCTTTCTTT	CSVEAPRGNTEAFF
TRBJ2-5	NA	NA	TRBV6-1	TGTGCCAGCAGGGCCGGGACCGAAGAGACCCAGTACTTC	CASRAGTEETQYF
TRBJ1-2	NA	NA	TRBV19	TGTGCCAGTAGATTTGAAGACGGGAACTATGGCTACACCTTC	CASRFEDGNYGYTF
TRBJ1-2	NA	NA	TRBV6-1	TGTGCCAGCAGTTCAGATGGCTACACCTTC	CASSSDGYTF
TRBJ2-7	many	NA	TRBV19	TGTGCCAGTAGTAGGCAGGGCCTACTCTCCTACGAGCAGTACTTC	CASSRQGLLSYEQYF
TRBJ2-7	few	NA	TRBV10-1	TGCGCCAGCAGTGGACAGCAGTCCTACGAGCAGTACTTC	CASSGQQSYEQYF
TRBJ2-2	few	TRBD2	TRBV9	TGTGCCAGCAGCCTAACAGTAGCGGGAGTAGGGACCGGGGAGCTGTTTTTT	CASSLTVAGVGTGELFF
TRBJ1-3	NA	TRBD1	TRBV7-9	TGTGCCAGCAGCTCGGGGACAGGGGGTTCTGGAAACACCATATATTTT	CASSSGTGGSGNTIYF
TRBJ1-5	once	NA	TRBV7-2	TGTGCCAGCAGCTTGACGTTAAGCAATCAGCCCCAGCATTTT	CASSLTLSNQPQHF
TRBJ1-1	few	NA	TRBV7-9	TGTGCCAGCAGCTTCCAACCCGCAGCGGTGGCTTTCTTT	CASSFQPAAVAFF
TRBJ2-5	NA	TRBD2	TRBV11-2	TGTGCCAGCAGCTTAGATGGGACTAGCGGGGGGACCCAGTACTTC	CASSLDGTSGGTQYF
TRBJ2-7	NA	TRBD1	TRBV27	TGTGCCAGCAGTTTATCGACTCCGGGCAAGGGGGCGCGAGCCGGCGAGCAGTACTTC	CASSLSTPGKGARAGEQYF
TRBJ1-1	NA	NA	TRBV19	TGTGCCAGTAGTATTGGGATTTACACTGAAGCTTTCTTT	CASSIGIYTEAFF
TRBJ2-7	NA	NA	TRBV19	TGTGCCAGTAGTATCACCGGACCCAGTCCCTACGAGCAGTACTTC	CASSITGPSPYEQYF
TRBJ2-7	NA	TRBD2	TRBV11-1	TGTGCCAGCAGCTTGTTGGGGACTAGCGGACCCTACGAGCAGTACTTC	CASSLLGTSGPYEQYF
TRBJ2-7	many	NA	TRBV11-2	TGTGCCAGCAGCTTAGGTGATGGCTACGAGCAGTACTTC	CASSLGDGYEQYF
TRBJ2-7	NA	NA	TRBV10-3	TGTGCCATCAGTGAGATCAGTGAGCAGTACTTC	CAISEISEQYF
TRBJ1-2	few	TRBD1	TRBV6-6	TGTGCCAGCAGTGCCTCGGACAGGGGAAGAGGCTACACCTTC	CASSASDRGRGYTF
TRBJ1-1	few	NA	TRBV30	TGTGCCTTCCAACAGGGCTCCCACACTGAAGCTTTCTTT	CAFQQGSHTEAFF
TRBJ1-2	NA	NA	TRBV23-1	TGCGCCGGCAGTACGTTAGCCCCTAACTATGGCTACACCTTC	CAGSTLAPNYGYTF
TRBJ1-4	once	NA	TRBV28	TGTGCCAGCAGCTACGCCTCAGGGACTAATGAAAAACTGTTTTTT	CASSYASGTNEKLFF
TRBJ1-5	NA	TRBD1	TRBV28	TGTGCCAGCAGTGGAATAGGGACAGGGTATTTCTGGGCCAATCAGCCCCAGCATTTT	CASSGIGTGYFWANQPQHF
TRBJ1-5	NA	TRBD1	TRBV19	TGTGCCAGTAGTATGGGAGGGGGCCGGGGACAGCCCCAGCATTTT	CASSMGGGRGQPQHF
TRBJ2-7	NA	NA	TRBV28	TGTGCCAGCAGTTTAGGGGCAGCCCCAGCCTACGAGCAGTACTTC	CASSLGAAPAYEQYF
TRBJ1-1	NA	NA	TRBV5-6	TGTGCCAGCAGCTTGGAACGGGGAAGGACTGAAGCTTTCTTT	CASSLERGRTEAFF
TRBJ2-7	NA	TRBD2	TRBV5-1	TGCGCCAGCAGCTTGGCACTAGCGGGAGTTAACTACGAGCAGTACTTC	CASSLALAGVNYEQYF
TRBJ2-1	NA	TRBD1	TRBV28	TGTGCCAGCAGGGTAACAGGGGGCGGAGATGAGCAGTTCTTC	CASRVTGGGDEQFF
TRBJ2-1	NA	NA	TRBV27	TGTGCCAGCAGTCCGACAGCCAGGGGGGACAATGAGCAGTTCTTC	CASSPTARGDNEQFF
TRBJ2-4	NA	TRBD2	TRBV5-1	TGCGCCAGCAGCGGGGGACTAGCGGGAGGAGCCAAAAACATTCAGTACTTC	CASSGGLAGGAKNIQYF
TRBJ2-5	NA	NA	TRBV9	TGTGCCAGCAGCCCTTCCGAGGGAGGCGTAGAGACCCAGTACTTC	CASSPSEGGVETQYF
TRBJ2-3	NA	NA	TRBV5-1	TGCGCCAGCAGCTTGGGGGGAACTAGCACAGATACGCAGTATTTT	CASSLGGTSTDTQYF
TRBJ2-3	few	NA	TRBV15	TGTGCCACCAGCAGAGATCCGGCAGATACGCAGTATTTT	CATSRDPADTQYF
TRBJ1-1	NA	NA	TRBV28	TGTGCCAGCAGTTCGACCCCGGGACGGTCGAACACTGAAGCTTTCTTT	CASSSTPGRSNTEAFF
TRBJ2-5	NA	NA	TRBV9	TGTGCCAGCACCCCTCGAGCCCAAGAGACCCAGTACTTC	CASTPRAQETQYF
TRBJ2-6	NA	NA	TRBV18	TGTGCCAGCTCGTTAGGGACGGGAAACTCTGGGGCCAACGTCCTGACTTTC	CASSLGTGNSGANVLTF
TRBJ2-3	NA	NA	TRBV5-8	TGTGCCAGCAGCCCTACAGGGGATACGCAGTATTTT	CASSPTGDTQYF
TRBJ1-2	few	NA	TRBV28	TGTGCCAGCAGTTCGACAGCTCACTATGGCTACACCTTC	CASSSTAHYGYTF
TRBJ2-6	NA	NA	TRBV6-1	TGTGCCAGCAGTGACCTTCGAAGGGGTGGGGCCAACGTCCTGACTTTC	CASSDLRRGGANVLTF
TRBJ2-7	NA	NA	TRBV6-1	TGTGCCAGCACCGCCGGGACACCGCGGGCCTACGAGCAGTACTTC	CASTAGTPRAYEQYF
TRBJ1-1	NA	NA	TRBV5-4	TGTGCCAGCAGCAGAACTCAGAACACTGAAGCTTTCTTT	CASSRTQNTEAFF
TRBJ2-3	NA	TRBD2	TRBV5-1	TGCGCCAGCAGCTCAAGAGGGGGACTAGGGACCACAGATACGCAGTATTTT	CASSSRGGLGTTDTQYF
TRBJ2-7	NA	NA	TRBV21-1	TGTGCCAGCAGCGCGCGATCGGCTAGCGGAGACGAGCAGTACTTC	CASSARSASGDEQYF
TRBJ2-1	NA	NA	TRBV6-5	TGTGCCACCCAGGCAGGGGTCTACTACAATGAGCAGTTCTTC	CATQAGVYYNEQFF
TRBJ1-3	few	NA	TRBV30	TGTGCCTGGAGTGTAAATTCTGGAAACACCATATATTTT	CAWSVNSGNTIYF
TRBJ2-6	NA	TRBD1	TRBV2	TGTGCCAGCGACAGGGGGAGGTCTGGGGCCAACGTCCTGACTTTC	CASDRGRSGANVLTF
TRBJ2-2	NA	TRBD1	TRBV7-3	TGTGCCAGCAGCTTGACAGGGGGAGCCGGGGAGCTGTTTTTT	CASSLTGGAGELFF